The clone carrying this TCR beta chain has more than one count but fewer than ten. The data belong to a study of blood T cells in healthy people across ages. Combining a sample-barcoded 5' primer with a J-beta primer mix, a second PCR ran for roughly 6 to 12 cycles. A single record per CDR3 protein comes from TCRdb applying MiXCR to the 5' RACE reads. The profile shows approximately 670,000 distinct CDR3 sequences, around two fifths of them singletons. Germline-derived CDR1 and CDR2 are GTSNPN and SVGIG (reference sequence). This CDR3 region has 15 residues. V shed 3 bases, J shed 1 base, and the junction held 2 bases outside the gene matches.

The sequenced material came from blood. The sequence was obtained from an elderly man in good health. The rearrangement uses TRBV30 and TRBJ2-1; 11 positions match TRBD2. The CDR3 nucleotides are TGTGCCTGGAGACCTAGCGGGGGGTCCTACAATGAGCAGTTCTTC. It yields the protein CAWRPSGGSYNEQFF.